This TCR beta chain is from a study of cytomegalovirus exposure and HLA in healthy donors. Findings of the study overall: In a later analysis, DRB1 alleles had the most associated TCRs; HLA-C alleles the fewest.

The PCR employed 60 Vbeta primers together with 13 Jbeta primers. Using immunoSEQ multiplex PCR, the repertoire was profiled, and TCRdb retains in-frame clones only, with some absent. Seen here are some 60,000 clones, about four fifths observed once, and the top ten hold 1.5% to 2%. About this clone itself: Its antigen is unidentified.

Looked up from germline, CDR1 is SGDLS and CDR2 is YYNGEE. V dropped 0 bases and J dropped 5 bases, with 11 bases sitting between them. This CDR3 is built from 14 residues. The sample comprised PBMCs. This TCR was sampled from a man aged 35-49 years in good health and CMV-seronegative. V is TRBV9 and J is TRBJ1-1; D perhaps matches TRBD1 (6 bases). For the CDR3, the DNA is TGTGCCAGCAGCGTAGTCAGGGGCGCGACTGAAGCTTTCTTT. Encoded protein: CASSVVRGATEAFF.